This T cell receptor (beta chain) derives from a study of blood T cell repertoires in COVID-19. In the study overall: COVID-19 samples collected from the United States, Italy and Spain covered acute and convalescent phases.

J gave up 7 bases and V 6 bases, and 15 bases lay outside the gene matches. Germline V gives CDR1 KGHSH, CDR2 LQKENI. The CDR3 is 16 amino acids. How the authors handled the data: It was from reference gene primer amplification that nucleated cell counts were estimated. Libraries were prepared by immunoSEQ multiplex PCR; TCRdb keeps only in-frame clonotypes and omits some of them. Clonal size and the V and J genes are those of that table, whereas D and trimming came from the DNA. The table records 150,000 to 200,000 clones, roughly 73% of them present only once. The specimen sequenced was peripheral blood. The receptor comes from a woman of 80 years or more with active or convalescent COVID-19. The gene calls are TRBV18 and TRBJ2-5; 9 bases map to TRBD1. The CDR3 DNA is TGTGCCAGCTCGCCTCCCTTCGGGGACAGGGTCCCGACCCAGTACTTC. This translates into CASSPPFGDRVPTQYF. The full variable domain, completed using reference TRBV18 and TRBJ2-5, is NAGVMQNPRHLVRRRGQEARLRCSPMKGHSHVYWYRQLPEEGLKFMVYLQKENIIDESGMPKERFSAEFPKEGPSILRIQQVVRGDSAAYFCASSPPFGDRVPTQYFGPGTRLLVL.